Sequencing of this TCR beta chain was carried out in a study of shared clonotypes between healthy human individuals. Regarding this clone: What it recognizes is unknown.

Findings and caveats of the study: Blood was the only sampled material, and tissue repertoires likely differ. A handful of donors had about 5.1% of their naive CD4 clonotypes in common. A small donor pool kept down the genetic and exposure-history diversity that was represented.

Generated by immunoSEQ multiplex PCR, the TCRdb table keeps only in-frame clones and is missing some. This table holds a few million clones, 90% to 96% found once. The CDR3 runs to 15 residues. Germline V lookup: CDR1 SEHNR, CDR2 FQNEAQ (reference sequence). After removal of 5 bases from V and 3 bases from J, the junction contained 5 bases not matched to a gene. This receptor was taken from a man aged 18-30 years in good health. This chain joins TRBV7-9 and TRBJ2-1; 9 bases agree with TRBD1. Sequencing used naive CD4+ T cells sorted from blood. The subset was: CD45RA+ positively selected. In DNA form, the CDR3 reads TGTGCCAGCAGCCCGCGGGACAGGGACTACAATGAGCAGTTCTTC. The encoded protein is CASSPRDRDYNEQFF.